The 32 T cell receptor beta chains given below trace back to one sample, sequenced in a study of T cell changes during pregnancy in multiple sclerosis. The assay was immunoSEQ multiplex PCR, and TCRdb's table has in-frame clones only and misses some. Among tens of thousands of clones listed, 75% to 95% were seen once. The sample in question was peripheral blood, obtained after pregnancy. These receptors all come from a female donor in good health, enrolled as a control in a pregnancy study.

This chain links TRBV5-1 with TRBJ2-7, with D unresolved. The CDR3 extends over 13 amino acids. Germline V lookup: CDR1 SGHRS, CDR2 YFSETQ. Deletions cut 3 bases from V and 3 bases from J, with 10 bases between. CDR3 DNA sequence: TGCGCCAGCAGCTCACGTACTGGCTACGAGCAGTACTTC. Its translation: CASSSRTGYEQYF.

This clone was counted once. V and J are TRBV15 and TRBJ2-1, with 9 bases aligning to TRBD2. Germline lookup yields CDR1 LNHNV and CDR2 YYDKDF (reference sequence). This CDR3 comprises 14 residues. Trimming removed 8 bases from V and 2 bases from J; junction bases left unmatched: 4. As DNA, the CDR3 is TGTGCCACCTCCAAGCGGGGGGCCTACAATGAGCAGTTCTTC. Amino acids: CATSKRGAYNEQFF. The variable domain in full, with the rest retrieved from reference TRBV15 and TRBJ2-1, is DAMVIQNPRYQVTQFGKPVTLSCSQTLNHNVMYWYQQKSSQAPKLLFHYYDKDFNNEADTPDNFQSRRPNTSFCFLDIRSPGLGDTAMYLCATSKRGAYNEQFFGPGTRLTVL.

The CDR3 loop is CASKGRGYTEAFF. CDR3 in DNA: TGTGCCAGCAAAGGGCGGGGTTACACTGAAGCTTTCTTT. V is TRBV6-5 and J is TRBJ1-1, with D unresolved. CDR3 length: 13 residues. Germline loops: CDR1 MNHEY, CDR2 SVGAGI. The V end lost 7 bases, the J end lost 3 bases, and 12 bases lay between the germline ends.

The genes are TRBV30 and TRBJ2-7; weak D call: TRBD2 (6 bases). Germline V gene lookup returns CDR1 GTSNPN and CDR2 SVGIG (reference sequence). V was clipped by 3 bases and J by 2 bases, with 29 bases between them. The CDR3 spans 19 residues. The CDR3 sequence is CAWRGGKLGGLRTTYEQYF. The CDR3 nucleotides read TGTGCCTGGAGGGGGGGTAAGTTGGGCGGACTTAGGACTACCTACGAGCAGTACTTC.

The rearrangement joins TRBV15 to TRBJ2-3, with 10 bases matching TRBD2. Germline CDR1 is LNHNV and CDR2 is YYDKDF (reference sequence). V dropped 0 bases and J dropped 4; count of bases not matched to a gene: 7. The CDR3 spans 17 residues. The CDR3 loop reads CATSRESGGAGSDTQYF. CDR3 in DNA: TGTGCCACCAGCAGAGAGAGCGGGGGGGCCGGGTCAGATACGCAGTATTTT.

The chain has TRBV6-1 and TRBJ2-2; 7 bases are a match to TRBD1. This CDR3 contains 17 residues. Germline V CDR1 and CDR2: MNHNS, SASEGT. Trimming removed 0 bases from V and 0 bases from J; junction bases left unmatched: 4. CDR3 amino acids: CASSEALGGTNTGELFF. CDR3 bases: TGTGCCAGCAGTGAAGCGCTAGGGGGCACGAACACCGGGGAGCTGTTTTTT.

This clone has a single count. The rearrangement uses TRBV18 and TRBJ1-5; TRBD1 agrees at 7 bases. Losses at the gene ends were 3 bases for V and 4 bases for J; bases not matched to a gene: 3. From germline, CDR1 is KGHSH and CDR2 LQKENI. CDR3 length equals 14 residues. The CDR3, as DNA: TGTGCCAGCTCACCCCCGGGACAGAATCAGCCCCAGCATTTT. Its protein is CASSPPGQNQPQHF. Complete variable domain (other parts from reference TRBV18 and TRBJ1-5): NAGVMQNPRHLVRRRGQEARLRCSPMKGHSHVYWYRQLPEEGLKFMVYLQKENIIDESGMPKERFSAEFPKEGPSILRIQQVVRGDSAAYFCASSPPGQNQPQHFGDGTRLSIL.

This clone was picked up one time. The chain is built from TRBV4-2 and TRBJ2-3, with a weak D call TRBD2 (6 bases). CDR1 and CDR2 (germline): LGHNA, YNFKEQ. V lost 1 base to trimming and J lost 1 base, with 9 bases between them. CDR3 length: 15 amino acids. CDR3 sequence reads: CASSQGGTGTDTQYF. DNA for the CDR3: TGTGCCAGCAGCCAAGGAGGGACTGGCACAGATACGCAGTATTTT.

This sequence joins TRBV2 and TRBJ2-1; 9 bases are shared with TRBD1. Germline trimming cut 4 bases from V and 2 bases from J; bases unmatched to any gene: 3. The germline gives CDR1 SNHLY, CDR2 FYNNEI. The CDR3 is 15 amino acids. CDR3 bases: TGTGCCAGCAGTGCCCGGACAGGGGCCTACAATGAGCAGTTCTTC. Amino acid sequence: CASSARTGAYNEQFF.

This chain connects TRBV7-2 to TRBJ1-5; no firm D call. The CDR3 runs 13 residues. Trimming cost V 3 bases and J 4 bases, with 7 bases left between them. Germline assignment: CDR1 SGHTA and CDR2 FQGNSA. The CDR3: CASSFRPNQPQHF. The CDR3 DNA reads TGTGCCAGCAGCTTCCGTCCTAATCAGCCCCAGCATTTT.

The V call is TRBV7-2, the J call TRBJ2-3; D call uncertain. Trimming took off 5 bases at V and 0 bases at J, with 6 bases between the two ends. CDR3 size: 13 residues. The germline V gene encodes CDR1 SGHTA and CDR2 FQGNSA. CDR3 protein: CASSPYSTDTQYF. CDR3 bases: TGTGCCAGCAGCCCGTATAGCACAGATACGCAGTATTTT. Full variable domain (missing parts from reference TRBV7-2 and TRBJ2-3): GAGVSQSPSNKVTEKGKDVELRCDPISGHTALYWYRQSLGQGLEFLIYFQGNSAPDKSGLPSDRFSAERTGGSVSTLTIQRTQQEDSAVYLCASSPYSTDTQYFGPGTRLTVL.

CDR3 nucleotides: TGTGCCAGCAGCTTAGAAGCGGGGGGGCCCGATACGCAGTATTTT. It yields the protein CASSLEAGGPDTQYF. The rearrangement uses TRBV7-2 and TRBJ2-3, with 10 bases fitting TRBD2. This CDR3 spans 15 amino acids. With 1 base clipped from V and 6 bases from J, the junction kept 4 bases outside the gene matches. Germline V gene lookup returns CDR1 SGHTA and CDR2 FQGNSA.

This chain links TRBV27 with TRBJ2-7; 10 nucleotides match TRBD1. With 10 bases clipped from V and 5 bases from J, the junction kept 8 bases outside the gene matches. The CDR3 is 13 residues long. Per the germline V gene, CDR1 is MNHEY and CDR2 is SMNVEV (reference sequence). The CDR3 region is CATLGQGNHEQYF. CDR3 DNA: TGTGCCACCTTGGGACAGGGGAACCACGAGCAGTACTTC.

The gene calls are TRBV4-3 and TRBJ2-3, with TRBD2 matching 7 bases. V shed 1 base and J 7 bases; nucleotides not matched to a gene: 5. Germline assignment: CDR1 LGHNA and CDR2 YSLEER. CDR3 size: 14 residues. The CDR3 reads CASSQGASGNTQYF. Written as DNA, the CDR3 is TGCGCCAGCAGCCAAGGGGCTAGCGGAAATACGCAGTATTTT.

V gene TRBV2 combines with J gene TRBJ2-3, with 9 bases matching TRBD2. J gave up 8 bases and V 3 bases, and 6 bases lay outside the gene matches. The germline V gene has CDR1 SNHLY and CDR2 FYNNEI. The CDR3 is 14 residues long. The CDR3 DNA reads TGTGCCAGCAGTGAGTCTAGCGGGGCCCCTACGCAGTATTTT. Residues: CASSESSGAPTQYF. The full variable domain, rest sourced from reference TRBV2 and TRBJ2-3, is EPEVTQTPSHQVTQMGQEVILRCVPISNHLYFYWYRQILGQKVEFLVSFYNNEISEKSEIFDDQFSVERPDGSNFTLKIRSTKLEDSAMYFCASSESSGAPTQYFGPGTRLTVL.

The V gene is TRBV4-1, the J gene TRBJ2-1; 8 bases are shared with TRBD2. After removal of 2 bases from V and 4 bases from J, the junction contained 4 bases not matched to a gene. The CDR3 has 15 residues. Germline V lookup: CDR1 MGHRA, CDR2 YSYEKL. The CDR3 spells CASSQRGGNYNEQFF. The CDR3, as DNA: TGCGCCAGCAGCCAACGGGGGGGCAATTACAATGAGCAGTTCTTC.

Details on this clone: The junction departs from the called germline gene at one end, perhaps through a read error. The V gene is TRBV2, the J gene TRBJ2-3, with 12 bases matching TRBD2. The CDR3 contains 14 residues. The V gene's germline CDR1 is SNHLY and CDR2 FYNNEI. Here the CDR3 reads CASSVGRLAGAGGF. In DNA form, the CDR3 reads TGTGCCAGCAGTGTAGGGAGACTAGCGGGGGCCGGAGGTTTT.

The chain's CDR3 is CASSFQGGNTEAFF. CDR3 bases: TGTGCCAGCAGTTTTCAGGGGGGAAACACTGAAGCTTTCTTT. V is TRBV6-5 and J is TRBJ1-1; 7 bases match TRBD1. J was trimmed by 2 bases and V by 4 bases; bases with no gene match: 4. The CDR3 is made up of 14 amino acids. From germline, CDR1 is MNHEY and CDR2 SVGAGI.

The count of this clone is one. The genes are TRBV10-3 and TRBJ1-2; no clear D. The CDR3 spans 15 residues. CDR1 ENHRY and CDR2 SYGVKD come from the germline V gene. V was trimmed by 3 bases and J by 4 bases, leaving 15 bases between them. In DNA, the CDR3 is TGTGCCATCAGTGATGTTTGGGAGTGGCCCTATGGCTACACCTTC. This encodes CAISDVWEWPYGYTF.

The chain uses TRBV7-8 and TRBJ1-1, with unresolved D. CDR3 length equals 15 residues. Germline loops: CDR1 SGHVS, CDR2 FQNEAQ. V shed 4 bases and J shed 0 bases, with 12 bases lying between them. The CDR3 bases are TGTGCCAGCAGCTCCGTCCAGGTCGTGAACACTGAAGCTTTCTTT. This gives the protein CASSSVQVVNTEAFF.

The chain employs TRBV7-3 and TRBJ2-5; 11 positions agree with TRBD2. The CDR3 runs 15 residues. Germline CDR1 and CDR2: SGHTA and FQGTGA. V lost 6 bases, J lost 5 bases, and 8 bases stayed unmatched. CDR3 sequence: CASSPTSGVRETQYF. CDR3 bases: TGTGCCAGCAGTCCGACTAGCGGGGTCCGGGAGACCCAGTACTTC.

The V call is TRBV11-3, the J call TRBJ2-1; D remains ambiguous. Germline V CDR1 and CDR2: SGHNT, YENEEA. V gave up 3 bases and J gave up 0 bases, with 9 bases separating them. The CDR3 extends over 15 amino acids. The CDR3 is CASSFSESSYNEQFF. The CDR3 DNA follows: TGTGCCAGCAGCTTCTCCGAGAGCTCCTACAATGAGCAGTTCTTC.

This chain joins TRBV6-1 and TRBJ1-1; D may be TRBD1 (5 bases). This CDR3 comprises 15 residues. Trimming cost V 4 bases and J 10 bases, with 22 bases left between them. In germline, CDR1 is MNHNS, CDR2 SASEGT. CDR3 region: CASSVPGREGRGAFF. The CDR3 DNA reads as TGTGCCAGCAGTGTTCCTGGCAGGGAGGGTCGGGGAGCTTTCTTT.

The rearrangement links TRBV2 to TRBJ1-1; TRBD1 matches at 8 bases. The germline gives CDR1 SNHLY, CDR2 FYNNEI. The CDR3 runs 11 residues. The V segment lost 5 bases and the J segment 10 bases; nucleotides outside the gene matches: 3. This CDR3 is CASSLQGGAFF. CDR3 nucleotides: TGTGCCAGCAGTTTACAGGGGGGAGCTTTCTTT.

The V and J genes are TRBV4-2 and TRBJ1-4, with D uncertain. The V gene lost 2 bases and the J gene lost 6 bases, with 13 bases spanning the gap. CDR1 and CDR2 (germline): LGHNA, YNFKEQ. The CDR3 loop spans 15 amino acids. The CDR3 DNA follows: TGTGCCAGCAGCCAATCGGGAACCGTCGATGAAAAACTGTTTTTT. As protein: CASSQSGTVDEKLFF.

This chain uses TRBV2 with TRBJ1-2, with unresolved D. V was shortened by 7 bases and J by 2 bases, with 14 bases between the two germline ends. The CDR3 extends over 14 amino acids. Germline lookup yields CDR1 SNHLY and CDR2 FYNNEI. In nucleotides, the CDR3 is TGTGCCAGCATGAGGTCCCCAGCGAACTATGGCTACACCTTC. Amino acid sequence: CASMRSPANYGYTF.

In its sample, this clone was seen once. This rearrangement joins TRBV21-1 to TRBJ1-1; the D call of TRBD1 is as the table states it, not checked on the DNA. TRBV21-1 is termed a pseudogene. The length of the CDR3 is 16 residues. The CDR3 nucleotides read TGTGCCAGCAGCAAAAAGGGGGACAGGGGGGGAGTTGAAGCTTTCTTT. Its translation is CASSKKGDRGGVEAFF.

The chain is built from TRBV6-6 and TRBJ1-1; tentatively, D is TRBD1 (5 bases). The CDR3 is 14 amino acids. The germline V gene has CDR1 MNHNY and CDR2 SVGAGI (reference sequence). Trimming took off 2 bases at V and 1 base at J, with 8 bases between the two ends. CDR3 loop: CASSYLDRNTEAFF. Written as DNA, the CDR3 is TGTGCCAGCAGTTACCTAGACAGGAACACTGAAGCTTTCTTT.

The CDR3 here is CASSPSTGQGGNTIYF. As DNA, the CDR3 is TGTGCCAGCAGCCCTTCTACGGGACAGGGAGGAAACACCATATATTTT. The genes are TRBV9 and TRBJ1-3, with 9 positions matching TRBD1. CDR1 is SGDLS and CDR2 is YYNGEE in the germline V gene. With V trimmed by 4 bases and J by 4 bases, 9 bases remained unmatched. The CDR3 extends over 16 amino acids.

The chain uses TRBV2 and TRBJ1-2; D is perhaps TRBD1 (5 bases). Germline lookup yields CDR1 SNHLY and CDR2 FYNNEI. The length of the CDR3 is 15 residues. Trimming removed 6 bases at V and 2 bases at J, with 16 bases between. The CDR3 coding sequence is TGTGCCAGCAGGAGCAGGGTCCCCTCGAACTATGGCTACACCTTC. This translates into CASRSRVPSNYGYTF.

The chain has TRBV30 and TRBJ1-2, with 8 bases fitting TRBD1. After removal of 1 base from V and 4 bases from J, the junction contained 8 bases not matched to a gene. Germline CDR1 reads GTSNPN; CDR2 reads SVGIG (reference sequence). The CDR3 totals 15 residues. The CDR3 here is CAWSEQPGGGYGYTF. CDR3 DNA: TGTGCCTGGAGTGAACAACCAGGGGGCGGCTATGGCTACACCTTC.

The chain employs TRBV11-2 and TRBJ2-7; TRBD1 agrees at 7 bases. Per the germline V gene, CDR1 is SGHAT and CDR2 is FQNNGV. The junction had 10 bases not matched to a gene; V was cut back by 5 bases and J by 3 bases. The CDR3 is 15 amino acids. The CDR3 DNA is TGTGCCAGCAGCCCTCAGACAGGGAATCGCTACGAGCAGTACTTC. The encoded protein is CASSPQTGNRYEQYF.